The clone carrying this T cell receptor (beta chain) was counted between two and nine times. This CDR3 is built from 15 residues. V dropped 4 bases and J dropped 2; count of bases not matched to a gene: 9. In germline, CDR1 is DFQATT, CDR2 SNEGSKA (reference sequence). The data were obtained in a study of metastatic and nonmetastatic thyroid tumors. TCRdb recomputed clones from the PCR reads via MiXCR. This table has 13,000 or so clones, roughly 35% appearing once. Nobody among the patients had been given any treatment before thyroid surgery. This receptor was identified in a male donor with papillary thyroid cancer or a benign thyroid nodule (not recorded which). Some clones in this sample may be carry-over from other donors' samples. The chain recombines TRBV20-1 with TRBJ2-7; TRBD2 agrees at 9 bases. Input material: tumor tissue. CDR3 in amino acids: CSAKNLAGRTYEQYF. The CDR3 DNA reads as TGCAGTGCTAAAAACCTAGCGGGGAGAACCTACGAGCAGTACTTC.